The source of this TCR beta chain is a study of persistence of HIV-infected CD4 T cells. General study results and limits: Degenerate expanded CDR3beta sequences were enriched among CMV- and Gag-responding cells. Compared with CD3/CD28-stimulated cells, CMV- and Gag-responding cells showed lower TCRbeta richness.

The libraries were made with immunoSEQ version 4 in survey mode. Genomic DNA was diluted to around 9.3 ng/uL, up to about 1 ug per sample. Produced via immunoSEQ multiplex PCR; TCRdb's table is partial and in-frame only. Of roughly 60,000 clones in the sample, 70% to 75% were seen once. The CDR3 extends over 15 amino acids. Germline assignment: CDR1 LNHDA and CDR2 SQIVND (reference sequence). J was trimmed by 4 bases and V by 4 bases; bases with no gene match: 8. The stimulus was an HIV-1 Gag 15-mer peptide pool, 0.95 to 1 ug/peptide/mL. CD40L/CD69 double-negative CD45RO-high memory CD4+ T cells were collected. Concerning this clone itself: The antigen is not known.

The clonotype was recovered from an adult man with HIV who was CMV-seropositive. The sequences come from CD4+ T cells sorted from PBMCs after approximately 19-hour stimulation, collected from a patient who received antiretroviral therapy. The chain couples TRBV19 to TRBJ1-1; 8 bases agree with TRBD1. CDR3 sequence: CASSRSTGGVTEAFF. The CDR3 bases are TGTGCCAGTAGTAGGAGTACAGGGGGGGTCACTGAAGCTTTCTTT.